The entry that follows covers one T cell receptor (beta chain) sequence. An immunoSEQ assay, version v3.0, was performed at survey level. Generated by immunoSEQ multiplex PCR, the TCRdb table keeps only in-frame clones and is missing some. The sample lists 34,000 or so clones, 65% to 90% occurring once. CDR3 length equals 11 residues. These data originate in a study of long-term antiretroviral therapy in people with HIV. The genes are TRBV21-1 and TRBJ1-5. TRBV21-1 corresponds to a pseudogene. The specimen was unsorted PBMCs, collected 3.3 years after starting antiretroviral therapy. The TCR was taken from a man aged 18 to 29 with HIV. The CDR3 sequence: CASSSPWPQHF. The CDR3 DNA sequence: TGTGCCAGCAGCAGCCCATGGCCCCAGCATTTT.